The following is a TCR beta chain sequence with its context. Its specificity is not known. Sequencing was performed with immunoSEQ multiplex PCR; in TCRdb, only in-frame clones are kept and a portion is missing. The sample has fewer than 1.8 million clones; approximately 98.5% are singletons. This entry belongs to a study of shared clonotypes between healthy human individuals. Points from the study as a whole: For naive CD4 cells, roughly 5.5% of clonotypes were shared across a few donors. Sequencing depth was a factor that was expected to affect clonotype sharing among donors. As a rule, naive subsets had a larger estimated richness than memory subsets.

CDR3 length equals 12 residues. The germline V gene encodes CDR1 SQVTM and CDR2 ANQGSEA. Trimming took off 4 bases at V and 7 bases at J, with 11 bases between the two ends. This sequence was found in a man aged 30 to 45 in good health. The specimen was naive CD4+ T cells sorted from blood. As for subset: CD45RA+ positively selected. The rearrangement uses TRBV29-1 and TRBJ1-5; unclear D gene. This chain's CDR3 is CSVAVRGQPQHF. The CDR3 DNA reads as TGCAGCGTTGCAGTACGGGGACAGCCCCAGCATTTT.